The rows below give T cell receptor delta chains drawn from one sample of a study of delta chains in infants with herpesvirus infections. TCRdb redid the clone calls on the RT-PCR reads with CATT. Counted here are fewer than 1,500 delta-chain clones, about a third occurring once; the ten biggest clones make up about 9.5%. Sequences were derived from peripheral blood, sampled at time point 2 of longitudinal follow-up. The receptors were gathered from a human donor who was a Ugandan infant, either HIV-exposed or HIV-unexposed (not recorded which). Both conserved end residues are part of each CDR3. D genes are given only for firm matches. Only some rows state a clone size, as once, few, many or a class for expanded clones.

>-|-|TRDV1|TRDJ3
CALGEPPYWEIYHSWDTRQMFF
TGTGCTCTTGGGGAACCCCCGTACTGGGAGATTTATCACTCCTGGGACACCCGACAGATGTTTTTC
>TRDD3|-|TRDV1|TRDJ1
CALGELPLLGDSGTDKLIF
TGTGCTCTTGGGGAACTTCCTTTACTGGGGGATAGTGGGACCGATAAACTCATCTTT
>TRDD3|large|TRDV1|TRDJ1
CALGELKVPRPTPYWGTFYTDKLIF
TGTGCTCTTGGGGAACTAAAGGTCCCACGACCCACACCCTACTGGGGGACCTTCTACACCGATAAACTCATCTTT
>TRDD3|-|TRDV1|TRDJ1
CALGEGHRYSPPTGGDGFTDKLIF
TGTGCTCTTGGGGAAGGCCACCGGTATTCCCCACCTACTGGGGGAGATGGTTTCACCGATAAACTCATCTTT
>TRDD3|-|TRDV2|TRDJ2
CACDTGGYLTAQLFF
TGTGCCTGTGACACTGGGGGATACTTGACAGCACAACTCTTCTTT
>TRDD3|few|TRDV1|TRDJ1
CALGELREPLPAYWGITDKLIF
TGTGCTCTTGGGGAACTGAGGGAACCACTTCCCGCATACTGGGGGATTACCGATAAACTCATCTTT
>-|large|TRDV1|TRDJ1
CALGELRHLWRYTDKLIF
TGTGCTCTTGGGGAACTAAGACACCTCTGGAGGTACACCGATAAACTCATCTTT
>TRDD3|-|TRAV38-2/DV8|TRDJ1
CAYRSGWGYVGYTDKLIF
TGTGCTTATAGGAGCGGGTGGGGATACGTCGGGTACACCGATAAACTCATCTTT
>TRDD3|-|TRDV1|TRDJ1
CALGGPAFPRTGGYRYTDKLIF
TGTGCTCTTGGGGGCCCGGCCTTCCCCCGTACTGGGGGATACAGGTACACCGATAAACTCATCTTT
>TRDD3|-|TRDV1|TRDJ1
CALGQMGWKASPPYWGISPKLIF
TGTGCTCTTGGGCAAATGGGTTGGAAGGCTTCCCCACCGTACTGGGGGATATCTCCCAAACTCATCTTT
>-|few|TRDV1|TRDJ1
CALGELFSFLTGGTDKLIF
TGTGCTCTTGGGGAACTGTTCTCCTTCCTGACTGGGGGGACCGATAAACTCATCTTT
>TRDD3|-|TRDV1|TRDJ1
CALGERLPHVVTGGYRGKLIF
TGTGCTCTTGGGGAGCGCCTTCCTCATGTCGTTACTGGGGGATACCGGGGTAAGCTCATCTTT
>TRDD3|-|TRDV1|TRDJ1
CALGERCLLCWGIPDKLIF
TGTGCTCTTGGGGAACGGTGTCTGCTATGCTGGGGGATACCCGATAAACTCATCTTT
>-|-|TRDV2|TRDJ3
CACDTPESAHSWDTRQMFF
TGTGCCTGTGACACCCCGGAATCCGCCCACTCCTGGGACACCCGACAGATGTTTTTC
>TRDD3|-|TRDV2|TRDJ3
CACDTGGYESSWDTRQMFF
TGTGCCTGTGACACTGGGGGATACGAGAGCTCCTGGGACACCCGACAGATGTTTTTC
>TRDD3|-|TRDV1|TRDJ1
CALGESLRLGACSDKLIF
TGTGCTCTTGGGGAAAGCCTGCGTCTGGGGGCCTGCTCCGATAAACTCATCTTT
>-|few|TRDV2|TRDJ1
CAWHLSRLIF
TGTGCCTGGCACCTATCACGGCTCATCTTT
>TRDD3|few|TRDV1|TRDJ1
CALGEGFVLTLYWGIRGTSYTDKLIF
TGTGCTCTTGGGGAGGGGTTCGTCCTTACCCTGTACTGGGGGATACGTGGAACTTCGTACACCGATAAACTCATCTTT
>TRDD3|-|TRDV1|TRDJ4
CALGELGYTTLGETRPLIF
TGTGCTCTTGGGGAACTAGGTTATACTACGCTGGGGGAAACCAGACCCCTGATCTTT
>TRDD3|few|TRDV1|TRDJ1
CALGELNYEALRVGGYAWSVLYTDKLIF
TGTGCTCTTGGGGAACTGAATTATGAAGCCCTGAGGGTGGGGGGATACGCTTGGAGCGTTCTTTACACCGATAAACTCATCTTT
>-|-|TRDV1|TRDJ1
CALGEVEPYVDPSGDTDKLIF
TGTGCTCTTGGGGAAGTGGAGCCCTACGTAGACCCCTCGGGGGACACCGATAAACTCATCTTT
>TRDD3|-|TRDV1|TRDJ1
CALGELEAFSRLLGLYTDKLIF
TGTGCTCTTGGGGAACTAGAGGCCTTCTCTCGATTACTGGGGTTGTACACCGATAAACTCATCTTT
>TRDD3|-|TRDV2|TRDJ3
CACDTWGSSWDTRQMFF
TGTGCCTGTGACACCTGGGGGAGCTCCTGGGACACCCGACAGATGTTTTTC
>TRDD3|-|TRDV1|TRDJ1
CALGPPQYTGYIYWGDTDKLIF
TGTGCTCTTGGGCCCCCACAATATACGGGCTACATCTACTGGGGGGACACCGATAAACTCATCTTT
>TRDD3|-|TRDV1|TRDJ1
CALGSYTYPLYWGSFLNTDKLIF
TGTGCTCTTGGGTCCTACACCTACCCTCTGTACTGGGGGTCTTTTCTAAACACCGATAAACTCATCTTT
>TRDD3|-|TRDV1|TRDJ1
CALGDPIPTVGYLPAYTDKLIF
TGTGCTCTTGGGGACCCGATCCCTACTGTGGGATACTTGCCCGCGTACACCGATAAACTCATCTTT
>TRDD3|-|TRDV1|TRDJ1
CALGELEGGVYWGSMYTDKLIF
TGTGCTCTTGGGGAACTGGAGGGCGGGGTGTACTGGGGGTCAATGTACACCGATAAACTCATCTTT
>TRDD3|-|TRDV1|TRDJ1
CALGDITLGYWGIRNWYTDKLIF
TGTGCTCTTGGGGACATAACGTTGGGGTACTGGGGGATACGAAATTGGTACACCGATAAACTCATCTTT
>TRDD3|-|TRAV38-2/DV8|TRDJ1
CAYSTRLLPYWGISTDKLIF
TGTGCTTATAGCACCCGCCTTCTCCCGTACTGGGGGATCTCCACCGATAAACTCATCTTT
>TRDD2|large|TRAV29/DV5|TRDJ1
CAAALPTGRGAQLIF
TGTGCAGCCGCACTTCCTACTGGCCGGGGCGCACAACTCATCTTT
>TRDD3|large|TRDV2|TRDJ3
CACANRFVVGLGRKAWDTRQMFF
TGTGCCTGTGCCAACCGCTTCGTGGTGGGACTGGGGAGGAAGGCCTGGGACACCCGACAGATGTTTTTC
>-|-|TRDV1|TRDJ1
CALGELSSDKLIF
TGTGCTCTTGGGGAACTTAGCAGTGATAAACTCATCTTT
>TRDD3|large|TRDV1|TRDJ1
CALGDPGIPVLGVHIIRPPNTDKLIF
TGTGCTCTTGGGGATCCGGGGATCCCGGTACTGGGGGTTCACATCATCCGACCTCCAAACACCGATAAACTCATCTTT
>TRDD3|few|TRDV1|TRDJ1
CALGERDWGMRKLIF
TGTGCTCTTGGGGAAAGGGACTGGGGGATGCGGAAACTCATCTTT
>TRDD3|few|TRDV1|TRDJ1
CALGDLLGDRNTDKLIF
TGTGCTCTTGGGGACTTACTGGGGGATAGGAACACCGATAAACTCATCTTT
>TRDD3|once|TRDV1|TRDJ1
CALGELPPTYWGSGDKLIF
TGTGCTCTTGGGGAATTGCCTCCTACCTACTGGGGGTCGGGCGATAAACTCATCTTT
>-|-|TRDV1|TRDJ1
CALGDPSPSGAHRRTDKLIF
TGTGCTCTTGGGGACCCCTCCCCCTCTGGGGCCCACCGGAGGACCGATAAACTCATCTTT
>TRDD3|few|TRDV1|TRDJ1
CALGEPFPQFSFPGGYSELIF
TGTGCTCTTGGGGAACCCTTTCCCCAATTCTCGTTCCCTGGGGGATACTCGGAGCTCATCTTT
>-|-|TRDV1|TRDJ1
CALGEAVFLHRWGDYDKLIF
TGTGCTCTTGGGGAAGCGGTCTTCCTACATAGATGGGGGGATTACGATAAACTCATCTTT
>TRDD2|-|TRDV1|TRDJ1
CAFGELYFRAFLLTNRPLYTDKLIF
TGTGCTTTTGGGGAACTATATTTCCGGGCCTTCCTACTCACCAACCGCCCCCTTTACACCGATAAACTCATCTTT
>TRDD3|-|TRDV1|TRDJ1
CALGEVTLPTLYWGSTDKLIF
TGTGCTCTTGGGGAAGTTACCCTACCGACCCTGTACTGGGGGAGCACCGATAAACTCATCTTT
>-|few|TRDV1|TRDJ1
CALGDREGRYTDKLIF
TGTGCTCTTGGGGACCGGGAGGGGCGGTACACCGATAAACTCATCTTT
>-|few|TRDV1|TRDJ1
CALGVNRAFLCAGGHVHRFTDKLIF
TGTGCTCTTGGGGTAAACCGGGCCTTCCTATGTGCTGGGGGTCATGTACACCGATTTACCGATAAACTCATCTTT
>-|-|TRDV1|TRDJ3
CALGAPGAFPMRIREGSWDTRQMFF
TGTGCTCTTGGGGCCCCCGGAGCCTTCCCCATGCGGATACGGGAAGGCTCCTGGGACACCCGACAGATGTTTTTC